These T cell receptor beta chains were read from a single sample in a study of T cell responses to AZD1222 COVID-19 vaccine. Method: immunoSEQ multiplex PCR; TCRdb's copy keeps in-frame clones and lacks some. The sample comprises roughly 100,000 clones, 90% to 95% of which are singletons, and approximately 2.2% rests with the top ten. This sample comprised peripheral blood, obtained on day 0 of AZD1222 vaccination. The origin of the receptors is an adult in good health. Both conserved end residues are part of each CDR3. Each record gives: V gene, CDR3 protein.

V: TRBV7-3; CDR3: CASRPSGTSTDTQYF
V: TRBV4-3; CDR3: CASSQELAGGYNEQFF
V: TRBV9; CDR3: CASSVNLGSGNTIYF
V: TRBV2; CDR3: CASSEAGTGLYEQYF
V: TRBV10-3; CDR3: CAISETGVYDTGELFF
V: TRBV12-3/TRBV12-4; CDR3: CASRTAADTQYF
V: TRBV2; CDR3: CASRDGPTNEKLFF
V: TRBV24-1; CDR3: CATSGDLGYTF
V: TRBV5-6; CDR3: CASSLWRVLYIQYF
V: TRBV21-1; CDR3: CASTSEPKQRGNTIYF
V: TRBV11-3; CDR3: CASSSGRKGGKLFF
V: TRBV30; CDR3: CAWSRMISNQPQHF
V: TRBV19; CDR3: CASSIGRRGDTQYF
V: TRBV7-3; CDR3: CASSPGGEMSKQFF
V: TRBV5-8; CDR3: CASSFQRGGRIFGTDTQYF
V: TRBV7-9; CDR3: CASSLGTGVGYTF
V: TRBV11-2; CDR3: CASSSLTSVFKAKNIQYF
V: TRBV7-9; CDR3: CASSSDTGELFF
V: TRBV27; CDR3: CASSYRGTYNEQFF
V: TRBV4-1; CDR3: CASSPTDWGTEAFF